This is a list of T cell receptor beta chains from one sample in a study of blood T cell repertoires in COVID-19. TCRdb's copy holds only in-frame clones and misses some; the assay was immunoSEQ multiplex PCR. The sample contains over 75,000 clones, 90% to 95% of which appear only once. Specimen: peripheral blood. These receptors were collected from a man aged 55-75 years with acute or convalescent COVID-19. Both conserved end residues are part of each CDR3. The order of the fields is J gene, clone size, D gene, V gene, CDR3 DNA, CDR3 protein. The D gene is left open where the match is weak. Clone size is stated in some rows and not others, as once, few, many or a class when expanded.

TRBJ2-3 | NA | TRBD2 | TRBV11-2 | TGTGCCAGCAGCTTAGATATGGCGGGAGGGAGCACAGATACGCAGTATTTT | CASSLDMAGGSTDTQYF
TRBJ1-6 | NA | NA | TRBV28 | TGTGCCAGCAGCCGGAATGGCAGGGTGTATTCACCCCTCCACTTT | CASSRNGRVYSPLHF
TRBJ1-5 | NA | NA | TRBV18 | TGTGCCAGCTCACCTGAGACAGACGACAATCAGCCCCAGCATTTT | CASSPETDDNQPQHF
TRBJ2-2 | NA | NA | TRBV11-3 | TGTGCCAGCAGCTTAGACCCTAACACCGGGGAGCTGTTTTTT | CASSLDPNTGELFF
TRBJ2-2 | NA | NA | TRBV6-5 | TGTGCCAGCAGTAGGGGCAGGGGTGGCACCGGGGAGCTGTTTTTT | CASSRGRGGTGELFF
TRBJ2-3 | NA | NA | TRBV3-1/TRBV3-2 | TGTGCCAGCAGCCAAGAAGGGGGAGACACAGATACGCAGTATTTT | CASSQEGGDTDTQYF
TRBJ1-1 | once | TRBD1 | TRBV19 | TGTGCCAGTAGTACCCTGGACAGGGACACTGAAGCTTTCTTT | CASSTLDRDTEAFF
TRBJ2-3 | NA | NA | TRBV7-9 | TGTGCCACCAGGGGAACGGGGGATTGGACTAGCACAGATACGCAGTATTTT | CATRGTGDWTSTDTQYF
TRBJ1-2 | NA | TRBD1 | TRBV28 | TGTGCCAGCAGTTCTGGACAGGGATTTTTTGGCTACACCTTC | CASSSGQGFFGYTF
TRBJ2-1 | NA | NA | TRBV21-1 | TGTGCCAGCAGCAAAGGCTCGATCCTAACAGGACTAGCAACGTCCTATTACAATGAGCAGTTCTTC | CASSKGSILTGLATSYYNEQFF
TRBJ2-3 | NA | NA | TRBV15 | TGTGCCACCAGCAACCGACAGCCTCCAGATACGCAGTATTTT | CATSNRQPPDTQYF
TRBJ2-1 | NA | TRBD2 | TRBV7-2 | TGTGCCAGCAGCCCCGGGGGGGGTCACGATGAGCAGTTCTTC | CASSPGGGHDEQFF